The 11 T cell receptor beta chains given below trace back to one sample, sequenced in a study of regulatory T cells in long-lasting Graves disease (dated by TCRdb to the early 2020s). Library preparation employed multiplex PCR. The run used an Illumina HiSeq 4000. iRepertoire HTBI primers and Arm-PCR amplification of CDR3 regions were used to construct TCR beta libraries. TCRdb reran the public reads through fastp at Q25 and MiXCR, keeping productive beta chains. Every entry covers one CDR3 protein and lists the most common genes and DNA from its rows. A total of about 420,000 distinct CDR3 sequences appear in this sample, roughly 17% of them only once. Together, the top ten hold around a quarter of the sample. In the paper's terms, the time point label means: newly diagnosed GD, antithyroid drugs for less than 3 months. For both TCR sequencing and RNA sequencing, RNA was extracted from PBMCs in TRIzol.

The data also belong to a second study, concerning T cells in Graves' hyperthyroidism and ophthalmopathy.

This material consisted of peripheral blood mononuclear cells (PBMCs), taken at new diagnosis, from a patient treated with antithyroid drugs. All receptors come from a woman aged 18 to 35 with Graves disease. Donor details come from another sample of the same person, matched by shared clones.

This clonotype was picked up many times. The chain joins TRBV5-6 to TRBJ2-7; 9 bases agree with TRBD2. Trimming removed 8 bases from V and 7 bases from J; junction bases left unmatched: 13. CDR1 and CDR2 from the germline V gene are SGHDT and YYEEEE. The length of the CDR3 is 14 residues. In DNA form, the CDR3 reads TGTGCCAGTTTGGTCGTTGGGAGCGGGGGGGAGCAGTACTTC. Residues: CASLVVGSGGEQYF.

The rearrangement uses TRBV10-3 and TRBJ2-6; D gene uncertain. Germline CDR1 and CDR2: ENHRY and SYGVKD. This CDR3 has 16 amino acids. Trimming took 8 bases from V and 4 from J, leaving 18 bases between them. CDR3: CAIALSGLAGANVLTF. The CDR3 DNA reads TGTGCCATCGCCCTTTCGGGTTTAGCCGGGGCCAACGTCCTGACTTTC.

Ten or more counts support this clonotype. The chain recombines TRBV5-1 with TRBJ1-1; tentatively, D is TRBD1 (5 bases). Trimming shortened V by 4 bases and J by 4 bases, and 14 bases separated the two germline ends. The CDR3 consists of 14 residues. Looked up from germline, CDR1 is SGHRS and CDR2 is YFSETQ. The CDR3 loop reads CASSRQGWSTEAFF. In nucleotides, the CDR3 is TGCGCCAGCAGCCGCCAGGGATGGAGCACTGAAGCTTTCTTT.

CDR3 nucleotide sequence: TGTGCCAGCAGCCCTGGGACAGCCCTACCCTCTGGGGCCAACGTCCTGACTTTC. Protein: CASSPGTALPSGANVLTF. The V gene is TRBV11-3, the J gene TRBJ2-6; TRBD1 aligns across 7 bases. The CDR3 loop spans 18 amino acids. The germline CDR1 and CDR2 sequences are SGHNT and YENEEA. The V and J ends lost 5 bases and 0 bases, in that order; junction bases with no gene match: 10. The entire variable domain, with the rest obtained from reference TRBV11-3 and TRBJ2-6, is as follows: EAGVVQSPRYKIIEKKQPVAFWCNPISGHNTLYWYLQNLGQGPELLIRYENEEAVDDSQLPKDRFSAERLKGVDSTLKIQPAELGDSAVYLCASSPGTALPSGANVLTFGAGSRLTVL.

The chain recombines TRBV7-8 with TRBJ2-2; TRBD2 might be the D (5 bases). Trimming removed 1 base at V and 7 bases at J, with 13 bases between. The germline CDR1 and CDR2 sequences are SGHVS and FQNEAQ. The CDR3 runs 15 residues. The CDR3, as DNA: TGTGCCAGCAGCTTAGTAGGCGGGCACGGCGGGGAGCTGTTTTTT. It translates to CASSLVGGHGGELFF.

J is TRBJ1-1 and V is TRBV3-1; 9 bases map to TRBD1. CDR3 length equals 15 residues. Germline V CDR1 and CDR2: LGHDT, YNNKEL (reference sequence). The ends lost 5 bases at V and 4 bases at J; junction bases unmatched: 8. The CDR3: CASSENRGLGTEAFF. The CDR3 nucleotides are TGTGCCAGCAGCGAAAACAGGGGGCTGGGCACTGAAGCTTTCTTT.

There are many counts of this clonotype. The J gene is TRBJ1-5, the V gene TRBV2; D perhaps matches TRBD1 (6 bases). CDR1 is SNHLY, CDR2 FYNNEI, per germline. This CDR3 is 12 amino acids long. Trimming stripped 9 bases from V and 3 bases from J, with 9 bases between. The CDR3 bases are TGTGCCAGTACAGGGCCCAATCAGCCCCAGCATTTT. Protein product: CASTGPNQPQHF. Full variable domain (missing parts from reference TRBV2 and TRBJ1-5): EPEVTQTPSHQVTQMGQEVILRCVPISNHLYFYWYRQILGQKVEFLVSFYNNEISEKSEIFDDQFSVERPDGSNFTLKIRSTKLEDSAMYFCASTGPNQPQHFGDGTRLSIL.

In its sample, this clonotype was seen many times. The chain recombines TRBV28 with TRBJ2-1; 10 bases are a match to TRBD2. From germline, CDR1 is MDHEN and CDR2 SYDVKM. The CDR3 sequence is 16 residues long. J lost 3 bases, V lost 4 bases, and 6 bases had no gene match. As DNA, the CDR3 is TGTGCCAGCAGTTCCCCTAGCGGGAGCCTCTACAATGAGCAGTTCTTC. It codes for CASSSPSGSLYNEQFF.

This clonotype appeared many times. The gene calls are TRBV28 and TRBJ2-5; either TRBD1 or TRBD2 may fit D (5 bases each). The germline V gene encodes CDR1 MDHEN and CDR2 SYDVKM. Trimming shortened V by 5 bases and J by 7 bases, and 11 bases separated the two germline ends. This CDR3 has 12 residues. CDR3 sequence reads: CASSLFGGTQYF. In nucleotides, the CDR3 is TGTGCCAGCAGTCTTTTTGGGGGGACCCAGTACTTC.

This clonotype occurred a few times. The rearrangement uses TRBV27 and TRBJ1-5; D ambiguous. V was shortened by 6 bases and J by 4 bases, with 7 bases between the two germline ends. The CDR3 runs 12 residues. The germline gives CDR1 MNHEY, CDR2 SMNVEV (reference sequence). The CDR3 sequence is CASRPGNQPQHF. The CDR3, as DNA: TGTGCCAGCAGGCCAGGTAATCAGCCCCAGCATTTT.

Ten or more counts support this clonotype. The chain employs TRBV7-2 and TRBJ2-1; the match to TRBD2 covers 8 bases. The J segment lost 0 bases and the V segment lost 8 bases, leaving 6 bases of the junction unmatched. This CDR3 comprises 15 residues. Germline V gives CDR1 SGHTA, CDR2 FQGNSA. Here the CDR3 DNA reads TGTGCCAGCCAGACTAGCGCAAGCTCCTACAATGAGCAGTTCTTC. This sequence encodes CASQTSASSYNEQFF.